The 29 T cell receptor beta chains below come from one sample, sequenced in a study of post-analysis software for immune sequencing data. Each TCR beta cDNA library carried unique molecular identifiers. One entry per CDR3 protein results from TCRdb running MiXCR on the PCR reads. Among roughly 600,000 distinct CDR3 sequences listed, roughly 45% were seen once. Regarding the study as a whole: Compared with controls, patients had more of roughly five TRBV segments, including TRBV5-6, TRBV5-1 and TRBV20-1.

The antigens of these receptors remain unknown. Specimen: blood. The receptor source for this set is a girl aged 5-17 years with multiple sclerosis.

This clonotype was found a few times. V usage is TRBV6-5 and J usage is TRBJ1-2; 10 bases align to TRBD1. Germline trimming cut 4 bases from V and 8 bases from J; bases unmatched to any gene: 7. This CDR3 comprises 14 residues. The germline V gene has CDR1 MNHEY and CDR2 SVGAGI. DNA of the CDR3: TGTGCCAGCAGTTTGACAGGGGGCATAAGAGGCTACACCTTC. Encoded protein: CASSLTGGIRGYTF.

The chain links TRBV30 to TRBJ1-2; D is undetermined. With 1 base removed from V and 8 bases from J, the gap between germline ends came to 14 bases. Germline V CDR1 and CDR2: GTSNPN, SVGIG (reference sequence). CDR3 length: 13 residues. The CDR3 reads CAWSARQGRGYTF. The CDR3 bases are TGTGCCTGGAGTGCCCGTCAAGGGCGAGGCTACACCTTC.

The chain combines TRBV11-2 with TRBJ2-1; TRBD2 agrees at 12 bases. This CDR3 is built from 15 residues. The V gene's germline CDR1 is SGHAT and CDR2 FQNNGV. Trimming cost V 3 bases and J 10 bases; bases outside gene matches: 7. Here the CDR3 reads CASSFGTSGPGEQFF. The CDR3 DNA reads as TGTGCCAGCAGCTTCGGGACTAGCGGGCCGGGGGAGCAGTTCTTC.

This clonotype was counted between two and nine times. V gene TRBV4-1 combines with J gene TRBJ1-5; 7 nucleotides agree with TRBD1. CDR3 length equals 13 residues. The germline V gene has CDR1 MGHRA and CDR2 YSYEKL. Losses at the gene ends were 4 bases for V and 15 bases for J; bases not matched to a gene: 12. For the CDR3, the DNA is TGCGCCAGCAGCCCAATCGGACAGGAGTTTTTGCATTTT. The encoded protein is CASSPIGQEFLHF.

This clonotype was recorded a few times. This chain joins TRBV29-1 and TRBJ2-5; 10 bases agree with TRBD2. V shed 2 bases, J shed 11 bases, and the junction held 26 bases outside the gene matches. The CDR3 has 19 residues. From germline, CDR1 is SQVTM and CDR2 ANQGSEA. The CDR3 is CSVEKEVTAGAGGMEEQYF. For the CDR3, the DNA is TGCAGCGTTGAAAAAGAGGTCACGGCTGGAGCGGGGGGGATGGAGGAGCAGTACTTC.

This clonotype was detected a few times. V usage is TRBV12-3 or TRBV12-4 and J usage is TRBJ2-7, with D possibly being TRBD2 (5 bases). Trimming stripped 7 bases from V and 3 bases from J, with 16 bases between. The CDR3 covers 14 residues. The CDR3 spells CASTQSGAHYEQYF. As DNA, the CDR3 is TGTGCCAGCACCCAAAGCGGAGCTCACTACGAGCAGTACTTC.

Concerning this clonotype itself: One junction end does not reproduce the germline sequence, and a read error may be involved. The genes are TRBV3-1 and TRBJ2-5; D call uncertain. Germline V lookup: CDR1 LGHDT, CDR2 YNNKEL (reference sequence). This CDR3 contains 17 residues. This chain's CDR3 is CASTQPRRNRYQETQYF. The DNA for the CDR3 is TGTGCCAGCACCCAACCGCGCCGAAACCGGTACCAAGAGACCCAGTACTTC.

The rearrangement joins TRBV7-2 to TRBJ1-2; D not certain. With 0 bases removed from V and 7 bases from J, the gap between germline ends came to 12 bases. Germline loops: CDR1 SGHTA, CDR2 FQGNSA. CDR3 length: 14 amino acids. CDR3 residues: CASSLAERAVGYTF. CDR3 sequence (DNA): TGTGCCAGCAGCTTAGCGGAGAGGGCTGTTGGCTACACCTTC.

This chain links TRBV5-1 with TRBJ2-3; 8 bases align to TRBD2. The V segment lost 4 bases and the J segment 4 bases; nucleotides outside the gene matches: 5. The CDR3 runs to 14 residues. Germline CDR1 SGHRS, CDR2 YFSETQ. CDR3 in amino acids: CASSRAGESDTQYF. DNA for the CDR3: TGCGCCAGCAGCCGAGCGGGAGAGTCAGATACGCAGTATTTT.

V and J are TRBV7-2 and TRBJ2-3, with D possibly being TRBD2 (5 bases). Deletions cut 6 bases from V and 1 base from J, with 14 bases between. CDR3 length: 15 residues. CDR1 is SGHTA and CDR2 is FQGNSA in the germline V gene. In DNA, the CDR3 is TGTGCCAGCAGTCCTCAGGCTAGCCGCACAGATACGCAGTATTTT. This sequence encodes CASSPQASRTDTQYF.

This clonotype showed up just a few times. This chain joins TRBV20-1 and TRBJ2-7; D may be TRBD1 or TRBD2 (7 bases each). Germline values: CDR1 DFQATT, CDR2 SNEGSKA (reference sequence). With 2 bases removed from V and 6 bases from J, the gap between germline ends came to 14 bases. The CDR3 has 13 residues. CDR3 amino acids: CSARQGGESEQYF. The CDR3 bases are TGCAGTGCTAGACAGGGGGGGGAGTCCGAGCAGTACTTC.

The chain employs TRBV29-1 and TRBJ1-2; 9 bases map to TRBD1. This CDR3 comprises 14 residues. CDR1 is SQVTM, CDR2 ANQGSEA, per germline. V was pared by 3 bases and J by 6 bases, with 8 bases of the junction left unmatched. CDR3 loop: CSVEGGTGSNGYTF. The CDR3 DNA follows: TGCAGCGTTGAGGGGGGGACAGGGTCCAATGGCTACACCTTC.

This chain joins TRBV7-8 and TRBJ1-1, with a possible D match to TRBD1 (6 bases). The CDR3 is made up of 17 amino acids. CDR1 and CDR2 (germline): SGHVS, FQNEAQ. Between the trimmed V and J ends, which lost 1 base and 2 bases, there was a span of 17 bases. CDR3 nucleotide sequence: TGTGCCAGCAGCTTAGACAGGGTTTTAGGAGGCAACACTGAAGCTTTCTTT. This sequence encodes CASSLDRVLGGNTEAFF.

This clonotype was counted between two and nine times. The chain recombines TRBV4-2 with TRBJ1-6; the match to TRBD1 covers 10 bases. Germline V gene data show CDR1 as LGHNA and CDR2 as YNFKEQ. The ends lost 5 bases at V and 16 bases at J; junction bases unmatched: 14. The CDR3 is 15 residues long. The DNA of the CDR3 is TGTGCCAGCAGCAATACTCGACAGGGGGCGTCCCTACTCCACTTT. Protein product: CASSNTRQGASLLHF.

The chain uses TRBV12-3 or TRBV12-4 and TRBJ1-2; weak D call: TRBD1 (6 bases). The germline V and J ends were trimmed by 6 bases and 4 bases, with 18 bases remaining between them. The CDR3 runs to 15 residues. CDR3 nucleotide sequence: TGTGCCAGCAGATCTGGACACGGGACAACCTATGGCTACACCTTC. This sequence encodes CASRSGHGTTYGYTF.

This clonotype was detected only once. The J gene is TRBJ2-6, the V gene TRBV5-6, with 8 bases matching TRBD1. Trimming removed 4 bases from V and 0 bases from J; junction bases left unmatched: 9. This CDR3 has 18 amino acids. From germline, CDR1 is SGHDT and CDR2 YYEEEE. CDR3 sequence reads: CASSLSGTGFSGANVLTF. CDR3 coding DNA: TGTGCCAGCAGCCTCTCCGGGACAGGCTTCTCTGGGGCCAACGTCCTGACTTTC.

The chain links TRBV6-6 to TRBJ1-5, with a tentative D call TRBD1 (5 bases). The CDR3 extends over 15 amino acids. From germline, CDR1 is MNHNY and CDR2 SVGAGI (reference sequence). The V end lost 2 bases, the J end lost 6 bases, and 14 bases lay between the germline ends. CDR3 residues: CASSYGSSGGQPQHF. The CDR3 DNA sequence: TGTGCCAGCAGTTACGGGTCTTCCGGGGGTCAGCCCCAGCATTTT.

The chain employs TRBV6-2 or TRBV6-3 and TRBJ1-1, with D maybe TRBD1 (5 bases). The length of the CDR3 is 13 residues. Germline V lookup: CDR1 MNHEY, CDR2 SVGEGT. The V and J ends lost 5 bases and 3 bases respectively, with 10 bases between them. The CDR3 DNA reads TGTGCCAGCAGTCCTCAGGGTTACACTGAAGCTTTCTTT. This gives the protein CASSPQGYTEAFF.

This chain uses TRBV6-4 with TRBJ2-4; D perhaps matches TRBD2 (5 bases). The V gene's germline CDR1 is MRHNA and CDR2 SNTAGT. The CDR3 totals 14 residues. Trimming took off 4 bases at V and 2 bases at J, with 9 bases between the two ends. For the CDR3, the DNA is TGTGCCAGCAGTGGCGGGTCGCCCAAAAACATTCAGTACTTC. Translated: CASSGGSPKNIQYF.

This clonotype turned up a few times. The chain combines TRBV5-1 with TRBJ2-3; 8 positions agree with TRBD1. Trimming cost V 1 base and J 1 base; bases outside gene matches: 8. Germline assignment: CDR1 SGHRS and CDR2 YFSETQ. The CDR3 runs 17 residues. CDR3 sequence: CASSLSGQARGTDTQYF. The CDR3 region has the DNA TGCGCCAGCAGCTTGTCGGGACAGGCGAGGGGCACAGATACGCAGTATTTT.

The chain links TRBV20-1 to TRBJ2-5; D is uncertain. CDR1 is DFQATT, CDR2 SNEGSKA, per germline (reference sequence). V lost 1 base and J lost 0, with 3 bases in between. The CDR3 has 12 amino acids. In DNA form, the CDR3 reads TGCAGTGCTAGAGGGTACCAAGAGACCCAGTACTTC. This encodes CSARGYQETQYF.

The genes are TRBV5-4 and TRBJ2-1, with 9 bases fitting TRBD2. Germline V gene data show CDR1 as SGHNT and CDR2 as YYREEE (reference sequence). The V gene end was trimmed by 3 bases and the J gene end by 7 bases; junction bases not matched to a gene: 2. The CDR3 covers 13 residues. The CDR3 spells CASSSSGVNEQFF. DNA of the CDR3: TGTGCCAGCAGCTCTAGCGGGGTTAATGAGCAGTTCTTC.

This clonotype was detected once. The chain couples TRBV10-3 to TRBJ2-5, with 14 bases lining up with TRBD2. Near its end, the DNA agrees better with TRBJ2-7, so the J call may be wrong. CDR3 length: 16 residues. Germline V gene data show CDR1 as ENHRY and CDR2 as SYGVKD. The CDR3 loop is CAISDVGTSGSGEQYF. The CDR3 DNA sequence: TGTGCCATCAGTGATGTCGGGACTAGCGGGAGTGGCGAGCAGTACTTC.

This clonotype was observed a handful of times. J is TRBJ1-1 and V is TRBV5-1, with D possibly TRBD1 on 5 matching bases. The length of the CDR3 is 14 residues. Per the germline V gene, CDR1 is SGHRS and CDR2 is YFSETQ. V was cut by 4 bases and J by 1 base, with 11 bases left in between. The CDR3 DNA reads TGCGCCAGCAGCGCGGGACCGCCGAACACTGAAGCTTTCTTT. Encoded protein: CASSAGPPNTEAFF. The full variable domain, completed using reference TRBV5-1 and TRBJ1-1, is KAGVTQTPRYLIKTRGQQVTLSCSPISGHRSVSWYQQTPGQGLQFLFEYFSETQRNKGNFPGRFSGRQFSNSRSEMNVSTLELGDSALYLCASSAGPPNTEAFFGQGTRLTVV.

To note about this clonotype: The CDR3 carries no conserved terminal phenylalanine or tryptophan, so it likely arises from a read error. The chain employs TRBV5-1 and TRBJ2-1; the match to TRBD2 covers 11 bases. The V and J ends lost 7 bases and 13 bases, in that order; junction bases with no gene match: 16. This CDR3 spans 15 amino acids. Germline lookup yields CDR1 SGHRS and CDR2 YFSETQ. CDR3: CASQETSGELFGQFC. DNA of the CDR3: TGCGCCAGCCAAGAGACTAGCGGGGAGTTATTTGGACAGTTCTGC.

This rearrangement joins TRBV2 to TRBJ1-1; TRBD1 agrees at 8 bases. The germline gives CDR1 SNHLY, CDR2 FYNNEI. This CDR3 region has 15 residues. V shed 6 bases, J shed 1 base, and the junction held 7 bases outside the gene matches. Written as DNA, the CDR3 is TGTGCCAGCAGACTGGACAGGGCGGGGAACACTGAAGCTTTCTTT. Its translation is CASRLDRAGNTEAFF. Full variable domain (missing parts from reference TRBV2 and TRBJ1-1): EPEVTQTPSHQVTQMGQEVILRCVPISNHLYFYWYRQILGQKVEFLVSFYNNEISEKSEIFDDQFSVERPDGSNFTLKIRSTKLEDSAMYFCASRLDRAGNTEAFFGQGTRLTVV.

This clonotype has only a few counts. The V gene is TRBV4-2, the J gene TRBJ1-2; D ambiguous. The CDR3 is 14 amino acids. Germline CDR1 is LGHNA and CDR2 is YNFKEQ. Trimming cost V 0 bases and J 8 bases, with 13 bases left between them. In DNA, the CDR3 is TGTGCCAGCAGCCAAGATTTAAGGGTCATCGGCTACACCTTC. This codes for CASSQDLRVIGYTF.

The chain joins TRBV29-1 to TRBJ1-2; maybe TRBD1 (5 bases). The CDR3 is made up of 13 amino acids. Trimming cost V 0 bases and J 7 bases, with 12 bases left between them. The germline CDR1 and CDR2 sequences are SQVTM and ANQGSEA. This chain's CDR3 is CSVEDLARGGYTF. The CDR3 DNA reads as TGCAGCGTTGAAGATCTGGCGAGGGGTGGCTACACCTTC.

The V and J genes are TRBV12-3 or TRBV12-4 and TRBJ1-1, with TRBD1 identical over 9 bases. The CDR3 runs to 14 residues. V shed 8 bases and J 0 bases; nucleotides not matched to a gene: 4. CDR3 sequence (DNA): TGTGCCAGCTTAAGGACAGGGGTGAACACTGAAGCTTTCTTT. The encoded protein is CASLRTGVNTEAFF.